Reported below is one TCR beta chain. Its antigen remains unknown. Sequence at one end of the junction differs from germline and may be a read error. This CDR3 spans 13 amino acids. From germline, CDR1 is KGHSH and CDR2 LQKENI. This entry comes from a study of tumor and adjacent non-tumor tissue in lung cancer. For the study at large: The cohort had about 12 adenocarcinoma, a couple of squamous cell and 1 small cell patients. Findings of the study overall: Tumor repertoires had a smaller top 100 clone share than normal lung. Tumor tissue had significantly higher TCR diversity than normal lung. Patients with more diverse tumor TCRs had worse survival.

The template was RNA from unsorted bulk tissue. The library came from three nested PCR rounds adapted from ARM-PCR protocols. One entry per CDR3 protein results from TCRdb running MiXCR on the multiplex PCR reads. The repertoire holds 100,000 to 120,000 distinct CDR3 sequences, with under 90% as singletons. This TCR came from a man between 70 and 80 years old with non-small cell lung cancer. The gene calls are TRBV18 and TRBJ2-1; unclear D gene. The sample consisted of lung tumor tissue. The CDR3 protein is CASSPGPYIEQFF. CDR3 bases: TGTGCCAGCTCACCTGGGCCCTACATTGAGCAGTTCTTC.